Following are 16 T cell receptor beta chains from one sample sequenced in a study of metastatic and nonmetastatic thyroid tumors. Among the patients, none had received any treatment before thyroid surgery. Using MiXCR, TCRdb re-called clones from the PCR reads. This sample has about 93,000 clones; approximately 11% occur once, and the top ten carry around 11%. The sequenced material came from blood. Receptors were obtained from a female donor with papillary thyroid cancer or a benign thyroid nodule (not recorded which). Some clones in this sample may be carry-over from other donors' samples.

At least ten counts were recorded for this clone. The gene calls are TRBV2 and TRBJ2-1; 12 positions agree with TRBD1. The CDR3 is 17 amino acids. CDR1 is SNHLY and CDR2 is FYNNEI in the germline V gene. Trimming removed 9 bases from V and 4 bases from J; junction bases left unmatched: 13. CDR3 in amino acids: CASLDPGQGAGYNEQFF. The CDR3 coding sequence is TGTGCCAGTCTGGATCCGGGACAGGGGGCGGGTTACAATGAGCAGTTCTTC.

The chain combines TRBV7-6 with TRBJ1-6, with 10 bases aligning to TRBD1. The V gene end was trimmed by 4 bases and the J gene end by 8 bases; junction bases not matched to a gene: 5. This CDR3 is 15 amino acids long. The V gene's germline CDR1 is SGHVS and CDR2 FNYEAQ. CDR3 region: CASSSGTGVDSPLHF. The CDR3 bases are TGTGCCAGCAGCTCCGGGACAGGGGTTGATTCACCCCTCCACTTT.

This clone has a count of ten or more. This chain joins TRBV5-1 and TRBJ1-3, with D unclear. Between the trimmed V and J ends, which lost 0 bases and 4 bases, there was a span of 17 bases. CDR3 length: 17 amino acids. Germline values: CDR1 SGHRS, CDR2 YFSETQ. For the CDR3, the DNA is TGCGCCAGCAGCTTGGGGAGCCGGGATTCGTCAGGAAACACCATATATTTT. Protein: CASSLGSRDSSGNTIYF.

This chain connects TRBV11-2 to TRBJ2-3, with 14 positions matching TRBD2. In germline, CDR1 is SGHAT, CDR2 FQNNGV. V lost 5 bases to trimming and J lost 2 bases; unmatched junction nucleotides: 6. This CDR3 comprises 17 residues. The CDR3 reads CASSIRLAGGPTDTQYF. For the CDR3, the DNA is TGTGCCAGCAGCATTAGACTAGCGGGAGGGCCCACAGATACGCAGTATTTT.

This clone has only a few counts. With a much larger clone just one base away, this may be a read error. This chain links TRBV3-1 with TRBJ2-7, with unresolved D. The CDR3 is 16 residues long. Germline CDR1 is LGHDT and CDR2 is YNNKEL (reference sequence). The CDR3 sequence: CARGKTSRLGSHERYF. In DNA, the CDR3 is TGTGCCAGGGGGAAAACGTCCCGCCTAGGATCCCACGAGCGGTACTTC.

As DNA, the CDR3 is TGTGCCAGCAGCCCGGCGGGGTTAAGGGAGCAGTACTTC. Amino acids: CASSPAGLREQYF. The genes are TRBV7-2 and TRBJ2-7; perhaps TRBD2 as D (6 bases). This CDR3 spans 13 amino acids. V shed 5 bases and J shed 7 bases, with 15 bases lying between them. Germline CDR1 SGHTA, CDR2 FQGNSA.

At least ten counts were recorded for this clone. V usage is TRBV7-2 and J usage is TRBJ1-2; TRBD1 aligns across 7 bases. In germline, CDR1 is SGHTA, CDR2 FQGNSA. J gave up 3 bases and V 5 bases, and 6 bases lay outside the gene matches. The length of the CDR3 is 14 residues. The CDR3 protein is CASSPRTGDYGYTF. CDR3 DNA: TGTGCCAGCAGCCCTAGGACAGGAGACTATGGCTACACCTTC.

The V and J genes are TRBV30 and TRBJ1-2; D is unresolved. The CDR3 has 13 residues. With 5 bases removed from V and 0 bases from J, the gap between germline ends came to 10 bases. Looked up from germline, CDR1 is GTSNPN and CDR2 is SVGIG (reference sequence). The CDR3 reads CAWSLAANYGYTF. CDR3 coding DNA: TGTGCCTGGTCCTTAGCAGCTAACTATGGCTACACCTTC.

This clone has a count of ten or more. This chain links TRBV7-2 with TRBJ2-3; tentatively, D is TRBD2 (6 bases). V lost 1 base to trimming and J lost 0 bases, with 8 bases between them. The CDR3 sequence is 15 residues long. Germline CDR1 and CDR2: SGHTA and FQGNSA. The CDR3 here is CASSLGGKSTDTQYF. CDR3 DNA: TGTGCCAGCAGCTTAGGCGGGAAGAGCACAGATACGCAGTATTTT.

This clone occurred many times. Just one base apart from a much larger clone, this may be a read error. This chain joins TRBV28 and TRBJ1-5; TRBD1 is a possible D gene (5 bases). The CDR3 is 14 amino acids. CDR1 and CDR2 (germline): MDHEN, SYDVKM. CDR3 amino acids: CASSLSGTNQLQHF. The CDR3 nucleotides are TGTGCCAGCAGTTTATCAGGGACCAACCAGCTCCAGCATTTT.

This clone was seen ten or more times. The CDR3 reads CASSQGSGGIGYGYTF. The CDR3 coding sequence is TGTGCCAGCAGCCAGGGGTCAGGGGGGATTGGCTATGGCTACACCTTC. This rearrangement joins TRBV3-1 to TRBJ1-2; 7 bases are shared with TRBD1. CDR3 size: 16 residues. Germline values: CDR1 LGHDT, CDR2 YNNKEL (reference sequence). V was pared by 3 bases and J by 4 bases, with 11 bases of the junction left unmatched. Looking up the rest from reference TRBV3-1 and TRBJ1-2 gives the full variable domain: DTAVSQTPKYLVTQMGNDKSIKCEQNLGHDTMYWYKQDSKKFLKIMFSYNNKELIINETVPNRFSPKSPDKAHLNLHINSLELGDSAVYFCASSQGSGGIGYGYTFGSGTRLTVV.

This clone was seen many times. The CDR3 reads CASSVPLGFSGNTIYF. CDR3 nucleotide sequence: TGCGCCAGCAGCGTCCCTCTCGGGTTCTCTGGAAACACCATATATTTT. The chain employs TRBV4-1 and TRBJ1-3; D uncertain. The CDR3 has 16 amino acids. Germline assignment: CDR1 MGHRA and CDR2 YSYEKL. Between the trimmed V and J ends, which lost 5 bases and 0 bases, there was a span of 14 bases.

This clone was observed at least ten times. This chain uses TRBV6-2 or TRBV6-3 with TRBJ2-5; D is perhaps TRBD1 (6 bases). The germline V gene encodes CDR1 MNHEY and CDR2 SVGEGT. Trimming took off 6 bases at V and 4 bases at J, with 12 bases between the two ends. The CDR3 sequence is 13 residues long. CDR3 in DNA: TGTGCCAGCAGCATAGACAGGTCAGAGACCCAGTACTTC. Encoded protein: CASSIDRSETQYF.

This clone was seen repeatedly, ten times or more. This chain connects TRBV28 to TRBJ2-3; unclear D gene. Germline-derived CDR1 and CDR2 are MDHEN and SYDVKM. V was cut by 1 base and J by 6 bases, with 5 bases left in between. The CDR3 has 12 amino acids. The CDR3 loop reads CASSLSRDTQYF. CDR3 in DNA: TGTGCCAGCAGTTTATCTCGTGATACGCAGTATTTT.

In this sample, this clone turned up many times. The chain combines TRBV12-3 or TRBV12-4 with TRBJ2-3; D not resolved. This CDR3 has 17 amino acids. V dropped 5 bases and J dropped 0 bases, with 18 bases sitting between them. CDR3 protein: CASSARQLELSTDTQYF. As DNA, the CDR3 is TGTGCCAGCAGTGCCCGTCAGCTGGAGCTCAGCACAGATACGCAGTATTTT.

To note about this clone: At one end the junction does not follow the germline gene, possibly because of a read error. The rearrangement joins TRBV6-1 to TRBJ2-7; D is possibly TRBD2 (5 bases). This CDR3 contains 15 residues. The germline CDR1 and CDR2 sequences are MNHNS and SASEGT. CDR3 sequence: CTSSEGTPDIYEQYF. As DNA, the CDR3 is TGTACCAGCAGTGAGGGAACGCCTGACATCTACGAGCAGTACTTC.